These 21 T cell receptor beta chains share one sample of origin, sequenced in a study of T cell responses to AZD1222 COVID-19 vaccine. The assay was immunoSEQ multiplex PCR, and TCRdb's table has in-frame clones only and misses some. Among roughly 170,000 clones, 85% to 95% were seen once, and the ten largest hold 1.5% to 2%. The sequencing used peripheral blood, collected 28 days after the second AZD1222 dose. These TCRs come from an adult who received the AZD1222 COVID-19 vaccine.

The rearrangement joins TRBV20-1 to TRBJ2-3, with 8 nucleotides matching TRBD2. The CDR3 has 17 residues. After removal of 3 bases from V and 2 bases from J, the junction contained 13 bases not matched to a gene. Germline V gene lookup returns CDR1 DFQATT and CDR2 SNEGSKA (reference sequence). The CDR3 here is CSASNEIERGHTDTQYF. CDR3 nucleotides: TGCAGTGCTAGTAATGAGATTGAGCGGGGGCACACAGATACGCAGTATTTT.

This clone was seen just once. This chain joins TRBV25-1 and TRBJ2-3; D might be TRBD2 (7 bases). Trimming shortened V by 1 base and J by 2 bases, and 13 bases separated the two germline ends. The germline V gene has CDR1 MGHDK and CDR2 SYGVNS. The CDR3 runs 16 residues. The CDR3 here is CASSESQRDNTDTQYF. CDR3 in DNA: TGTGCCAGCAGTGAATCACAGCGGGACAACACAGATACGCAGTATTTT. Full variable domain (missing parts from reference TRBV25-1 and TRBJ2-3): EADIYQTPRYLVIGTGKKITLECSQTMGHDKMYWYQQDPGMELHLIHYSYGVNSTEKGDLSSESTVSRIRTEHFPLTLESARPSHTSQYLCASSESQRDNTDTQYFGPGTRLTVL.

The chain uses TRBV19 and TRBJ1-2, with D possibly matching TRBD1 (5 bases). The CDR3 loop spans 13 amino acids. V was pared by 5 bases and J by 13 bases, with 20 bases between. Germline values: CDR1 LNHDA, CDR2 SQIVND (reference sequence). For the CDR3, the DNA is TGTGCCAGTAGTTTCGGGGGATCATCCTTGGGCACCTTC. It translates to CASSFGGSSLGTF.

The chain recombines TRBV4-3 with TRBJ2-4, with D uncertain. V lost 1 base and J lost 3, with 4 bases in between. The CDR3 length is 13 residues. CDR1 is LGHNA and CDR2 is YSLEER in the germline V gene. CDR3 nucleotide sequence: TGCGCCAGCAGCCAAGCGGGCAAAAACATTCAGTACTTC. Translating gives CASSQAGKNIQYF.

J is TRBJ1-4 and V is TRBV7-9; D call uncertain. The V gene lost 5 bases and the J gene lost 6 bases, with 16 bases spanning the gap. The CDR3 runs to 15 residues. The germline V gene encodes CDR1 SEHNR and CDR2 FQNEAQ (reference sequence). In DNA form, the CDR3 reads TGTGCCAGCAGCCCGACCCTAACTCGTGATGAAAAACTGTTTTTT. As protein: CASSPTLTRDEKLFF.

This chain links TRBV5-1 with TRBJ1-2; 8 positions agree with TRBD1. With V trimmed by 0 bases and J by 4 bases, 2 bases remained unmatched. Germline CDR1 is SGHRS and CDR2 is YFSETQ. This CDR3 has 14 residues. CDR3 bases: TGCGCCAGCAGCTTGGGACAGGGGACCTATGGCTACACCTTC. Translating it yields CASSLGQGTYGYTF. Based on the CDR3 plus reference TRBV5-1 and TRBJ1-2, the full variable domain is KAGVTQTPRYLIKTRGQQVTLSCSPISGHRSVSWYQQTPGQGLQFLFEYFSETQRNKGNFPGRFSGRQFSNSRSEMNVSTLELGDSALYLCASSLGQGTYGYTFGSGTRLTVV.

This clone showed up just once. V and J are TRBV5-1 and TRBJ2-1; 9 bases fit TRBD1. The germline gives CDR1 SGHRS, CDR2 YFSETQ. The CDR3 totals 17 residues. V was pared by 0 bases and J by 5 bases, with 9 bases of the junction left unmatched. This chain's CDR3 is CASSLARGTGRDNEQFF. In DNA, the CDR3 is TGCGCCAGCAGCTTGGCCAGGGGGACAGGGCGGGACAATGAGCAGTTCTTC.

This chain joins TRBV5-6 and TRBJ1-1; no reliable D call. V lost 4 bases to trimming and J lost 0 bases, with 13 bases between them. Germline CDR1 and CDR2: SGHDT and YYEEEE. The CDR3 loop spans 15 amino acids. In DNA form, the CDR3 reads TGTGCCAGCAGCCCCACCACCCTCGTGAACACTGAAGCTTTCTTT. Protein sequence: CASSPTTLVNTEAFF.

This chain connects TRBV7-8 to TRBJ2-4; 9 bases are a match to TRBD1. The CDR3 loop spans 16 amino acids. Looked up from germline, CDR1 is SGHVS and CDR2 is FQNEAQ. The trim removed 2 bases at V and 0 bases at J, leaving 2 bases unmatched. The CDR3 protein is CASSLRDRVAKNIQYF. The CDR3 nucleotides are TGTGCCAGCAGCTTACGGGACAGGGTAGCCAAAAACATTCAGTACTTC.

The J gene is TRBJ2-5, the V gene TRBV11-2; TRBD2 matches at 15 bases. V shed 0 bases and J 5 bases; nucleotides not matched to a gene: 4. This CDR3 is 17 amino acids long. Germline CDR1 reads SGHAT; CDR2 reads FQNNGV. In DNA, the CDR3 is TGTGCCAGCAGCTTAGACCATGGACTAGCGGGGGGGGAGACCCAGTACTTC. It translates to CASSLDHGLAGGETQYF.

The CDR3 DNA follows: TGTGCCAGCAGTTACAGCAGGGACGGGAATCAGCCCCAGCATTTT. Its protein product is CASSYSRDGNQPQHF. This chain joins TRBV6-6 and TRBJ1-5, with D perhaps TRBD1 (5 bases). The V gene's germline CDR1 is MNHNY and CDR2 SVGAGI (reference sequence). Trimming shortened V by 2 bases and J by 4 bases, and 12 bases separated the two germline ends. This CDR3 is built from 15 residues.

The gene calls are TRBV11-2 and TRBJ2-7, with a possible D match to TRBD1 (5 bases). CDR1 SGHAT and CDR2 FQNNGV come from the germline V gene. V lost 5 bases and J 8 bases, leaving 13 bases between the germline ends. The CDR3 is 12 amino acids. The CDR3 bases are TGTGCCAGCAGCCCCAGCATGGGGCAGCAGTACTTC. Translating gives CASSPSMGQQYF.

The rearrangement uses TRBV11-2 and TRBJ1-6; no clear D gene. This CDR3 is built from 15 residues. V was cut by 0 bases and J by 13 bases, with 16 bases left in between. Germline V gene lookup returns CDR1 SGHAT and CDR2 FQNNGV. CDR3 sequence (DNA): TGTGCCAGCAGCTTAGATATTGCGGGCAATGCGCCCCTCCACTTT. This gives the protein CASSLDIAGNAPLHF.

This chain's CDR3 is CSVEVGGEAFF. The CDR3, as DNA: TGCAGCGTTGAAGTGGGGGGTGAAGCTTTCTTT. The J gene is TRBJ1-1, the V gene TRBV29-1, with D possibly TRBD1 on 5 matching bases. The CDR3 has 11 amino acids. Germline V gene data show CDR1 as SQVTM and CDR2 as ANQGSEA. Trimming removed 1 base at V and 7 bases at J, with 7 bases between.

In this sample, this clone turned up once. This chain joins TRBV6-5 and TRBJ1-2, with TRBD1 matching 8 bases. Per germline, CDR1 MNHEY and CDR2 SVGAGI. The V gene end was trimmed by 6 bases and the J gene end by 5 bases; junction bases not matched to a gene: 11. The CDR3 is 15 amino acids. The CDR3 protein is CASSFRDRYPYGYTF. The CDR3 DNA reads TGTGCCAGCAGCTTCCGGGACAGGTACCCGTATGGCTACACCTTC.

V usage is TRBV5-1 and J usage is TRBJ1-3; tentative D call: TRBD1 (6 bases). Germline values: CDR1 SGHRS, CDR2 YFSETQ. The CDR3 is made up of 17 amino acids. Trimming stripped 0 bases from V and 3 bases from J, with 16 bases between. The CDR3 loop is CASSLEAGASSGNTIYF. The CDR3 DNA follows: TGCGCCAGCAGCTTGGAAGCGGGGGCGAGTAGTGGAAACACCATATATTTT.

V and J are TRBV11-1 and TRBJ1-1; unclear D gene. Germline V gives CDR1 SGHAT, CDR2 FQDESV (reference sequence). V gave up 0 bases and J gave up 1 base, with 6 bases separating them. CDR3 length equals 14 residues. The CDR3: CASSLAGSNTEAFF. The DNA for the CDR3 is TGTGCCAGCAGCTTAGCAGGGTCGAACACTGAAGCTTTCTTT. Complete variable domain (other parts from reference TRBV11-1 and TRBJ1-1): EAEVAQSPRYKITEKSQAVAFWCDPISGHATLYWYRQILGQGPELLVQFQDESVVDDSQLPKDRFSAERLKGVDSTLKIQPAELGDSAMYLCASSLAGSNTEAFFGQGTRLTVV.

This chain links TRBV9 with TRBJ1-2, with D possibly TRBD1 on 5 matching bases. With 4 bases removed from V and 4 bases from J, the gap between germline ends came to 17 bases. Germline V gene sequence: CDR1 SGDLS, CDR2 YYNGEE. The CDR3 is made up of 15 amino acids. CDR3 in amino acids: CASSLSSGGVYGYTF. Here the CDR3 DNA reads TGTGCCAGCAGCCTGTCTTCCGGAGGGGTCTATGGCTACACCTTC. Combining the CDR3 with reference TRBV9 and TRBJ1-2 gives the whole variable domain DSGVTQTPKHLITATGQRVTLRCSPRSGDLSVYWYQQSLDQGLQFLIQYYNGEERAKGNILERFSAQQFPDLHSELNLSSLELGDSALYFCASSLSSGGVYGYTFGSGTRLTVV.

The V gene is TRBV2, the J gene TRBJ2-1; D is uncertain. Trimming took off 7 bases at V and 8 bases at J, with 9 bases between the two ends. The germline V gene encodes CDR1 SNHLY and CDR2 FYNNEI. The CDR3 loop spans 11 amino acids. This CDR3 reads CASKAWDEQFF. Written as DNA, the CDR3 is TGTGCCAGCAAGGCGTGGGATGAGCAGTTCTTC.

The V and J genes are TRBV5-4 and TRBJ1-1; TRBD1 agrees at 8 bases. The length of the CDR3 is 12 residues. Germline CDR1 reads SGHNT; CDR2 reads YYREEE (reference sequence). V was clipped by 4 bases and J by 4 bases; unmatched bases: 0. The CDR3 reads CASSGTGTEAFF. CDR3 DNA sequence: TGTGCCAGCAGCGGGACAGGCACTGAAGCTTTCTTT.

The CDR3 loop reads CASSPTGGNTIYF. The CDR3 nucleotides read TGCGCCAGCAGCCCAACGGGCGGAAACACCATATATTTT. The chain carries TRBV4-3 and TRBJ1-3; D is unresolved. The CDR3 is 13 amino acids. Germline CDR1 reads LGHNA; CDR2 reads YSLEER. Trimming cost V 4 bases and J 4 bases, with 8 bases left between them.